The following is a T cell receptor (beta chain) sequence with its context. Its cognate antigen is unknown. Assay used: immunoSEQ multiplex PCR; TCRdb lists only in-frame clones, some missing. This sample yields approximately 650,000 clones, of which less than 97% are seen a single time; 0.11% belongs to the top ten. The data were taken from a study of shared clonotypes between healthy human individuals. Study-level background: Participating donors consisted of a couple of women and a few men aged 18 to 49. Every donor yielded three CD4 naive, three CD4 memory, two CD8 naive and one CD8 memory plate.

Germline V CDR1 and CDR2: MNHEY, SMNVEV (reference sequence). Trimming shortened V by 5 bases and J by 5 bases, and 13 bases separated the two germline ends. The CDR3 loop spans 14 amino acids. Study findings and constraints: Despite large depth, rarefaction showed incomplete sorted-subset sequencing. Non-shared clonotypes had lower generation probabilities than those shared by all four donors.

Naive CD8 cells lacked CD45RO, underwent positive selection for CCR7 and left out terminally differentiated effector memory CD45RA+ cells. The sequence was collected from a woman aged 25 to 39 in good health. The sequenced sample consisted of naive CD8+ T cells sorted from blood. This rearrangement joins TRBV27 to TRBJ1-5; tentative D call: TRBD1 (5 bases). The CDR3 loop reads CASSVTGTHQPQHF. CDR3 DNA: TGTGCCAGCAGTGTGACCGGGACTCATCAGCCCCAGCATTTT.